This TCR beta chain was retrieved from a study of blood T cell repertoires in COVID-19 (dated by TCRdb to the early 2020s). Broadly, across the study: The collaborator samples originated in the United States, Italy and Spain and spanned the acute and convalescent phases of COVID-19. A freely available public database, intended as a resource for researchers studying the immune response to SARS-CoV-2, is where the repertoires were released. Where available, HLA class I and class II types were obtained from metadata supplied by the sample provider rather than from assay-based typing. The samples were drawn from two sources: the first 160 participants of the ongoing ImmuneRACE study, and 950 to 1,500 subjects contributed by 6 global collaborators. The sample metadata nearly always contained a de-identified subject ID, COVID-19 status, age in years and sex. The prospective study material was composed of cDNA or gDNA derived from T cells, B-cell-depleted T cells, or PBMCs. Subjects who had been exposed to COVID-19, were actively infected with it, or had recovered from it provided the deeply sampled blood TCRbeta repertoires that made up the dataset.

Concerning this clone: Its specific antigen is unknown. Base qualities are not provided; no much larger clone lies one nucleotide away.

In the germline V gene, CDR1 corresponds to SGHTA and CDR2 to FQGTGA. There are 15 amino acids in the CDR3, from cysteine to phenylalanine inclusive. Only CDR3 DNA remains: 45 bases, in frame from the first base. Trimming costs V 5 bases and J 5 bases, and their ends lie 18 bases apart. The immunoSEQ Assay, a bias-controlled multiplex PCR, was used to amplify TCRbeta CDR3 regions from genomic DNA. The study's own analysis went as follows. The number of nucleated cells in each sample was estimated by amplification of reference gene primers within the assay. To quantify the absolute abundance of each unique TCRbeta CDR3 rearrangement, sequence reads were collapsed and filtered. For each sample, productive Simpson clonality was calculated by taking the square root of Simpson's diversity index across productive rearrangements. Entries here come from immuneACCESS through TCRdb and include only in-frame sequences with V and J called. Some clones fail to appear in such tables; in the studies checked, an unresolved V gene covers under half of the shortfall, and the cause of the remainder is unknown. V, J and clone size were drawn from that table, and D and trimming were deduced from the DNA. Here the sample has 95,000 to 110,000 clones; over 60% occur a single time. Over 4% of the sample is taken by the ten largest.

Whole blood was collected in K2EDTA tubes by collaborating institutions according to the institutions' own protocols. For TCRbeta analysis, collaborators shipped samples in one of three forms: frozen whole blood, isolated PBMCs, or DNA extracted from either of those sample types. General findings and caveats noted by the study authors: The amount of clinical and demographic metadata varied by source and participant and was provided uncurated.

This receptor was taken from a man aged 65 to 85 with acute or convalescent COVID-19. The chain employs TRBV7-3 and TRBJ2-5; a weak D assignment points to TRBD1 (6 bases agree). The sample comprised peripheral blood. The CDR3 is CASSEGAGVVETQYF. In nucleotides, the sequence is TGTGCCAGCAGCGAAGGGGCAGGGGTGGTCGAGACCCAGTACTTC.